The 27 T cell receptor beta chains reported below all come from one sample, sequenced in a study of T cells after posttransplantation cyclophosphamide. Treatment was busulfan-fludarabine conditioning, a marrow graft, and cyclophosphamide on days +3 and +4. The protocol was immunoSEQ multiplex PCR, while the TCRdb copy is restricted to in-frame clones and leaves out a portion. The sample yields approximately 3,200 clones, without any singletons. The sequencing here drew on PBMCs, taken after allogeneic stem cell transplant with posttransplant cyclophosphamide. The source of these receptors is a female patient between 60 and 69 years old who received an allogeneic stem cell transplant from a related donor and was CMV-positive. Some T cells may have originated in the graft donor.

At least ten counts were recorded for this clone. This chain joins TRBV6-5 and TRBJ1-2, with TRBD1 matching 9 bases. The CDR3 is 14 amino acids. In germline, CDR1 is MNHEY, CDR2 SVGAGI. The V gene end was trimmed by 7 bases and the J gene end by 4 bases; junction bases not matched to a gene: 7. The CDR3, as DNA: TGTGCCAGCATGCGGACAGGGGCATTCTATGGCTACACCTTC. Translating gives CASMRTGAFYGYTF.

This clone was detected many times. V is TRBV6-5 and J is TRBJ2-2; the D gene could be TRBD1 or TRBD2 (5 bases each). The CDR3 covers 14 residues. Germline V gives CDR1 MNHEY, CDR2 SVGAGI. V was cut by 7 bases and J by 5 bases, with 14 bases left in between. The chain's CDR3 is CASKGRELTGELFF. Here the CDR3 DNA reads TGTGCCAGCAAGGGCAGGGAGTTGACCGGGGAGCTGTTTTTT.

This clone was seen only a few times. V gene TRBV6-2 or TRBV6-3 combines with J gene TRBJ2-7; D is perhaps TRBD2 (7 bases). Trimming pared 10 bases from V and 5 bases from J, leaving 15 bases between. The V gene's germline CDR1 is MNHEY and CDR2 SVGEGT. CDR3 size: 12 residues. The CDR3 nucleotides are TGTGCCACCCGGGGGGCAAGGCACGAGCAGTACTTC. The encoded protein is CATRGARHEQYF.

This clone has ten or more counts. V is TRBV28 and J is TRBJ1-2; D remains ambiguous. V lost 3 bases and J 4 bases, leaving 6 bases between the germline ends. Germline CDR1 MDHEN, CDR2 SYDVKM. This CDR3 is built from 12 residues. The CDR3 DNA reads TGTGCCAGCAGTTTTAGATCCTATGGCTACACCTTC. It translates to CASSFRSYGYTF.

This clone has a count of ten or more. The V call is TRBV7-9, the J call TRBJ1-1, with TRBD1 matching 7 bases. Germline V gene data show CDR1 as SEHNR and CDR2 as FQNEAQ (reference sequence). V lost 3 bases and J lost 0; bases outside the gene matches: 4. CDR3 length: 15 residues. The CDR3 nucleotides are TGTGCCAGCAGCTTCACCGGGACAGTGAACACTGAAGCTTTCTTT. This codes for CASSFTGTVNTEAFF.

This clone was counted many times. This chain links TRBV10-1 with TRBJ1-1, with 7 bases that match TRBD1. The CDR3 is made up of 15 amino acids. Germline CDR1 and CDR2: WNHNN and SYGVQD (reference sequence). V lost 6 bases to trimming and J lost 4 bases; unmatched junction nucleotides: 11. CDR3 bases: TGCGCCAGCAGGAAAGGGGGCCCTCGTAGCACTGAAGCTTTCTTT. It encodes CASRKGGPRSTEAFF.

This clone was observed many times. In DNA, the CDR3 is TGTGCCAGCAGCTTACTTGTCCTAGCGGGACCGTCGCCCTACAATGAGCAGTTCTTC. Translating gives CASSLLVLAGPSPYNEQFF. This rearrangement joins TRBV7-9 to TRBJ2-1, with 9 nucleotides matching TRBD2. Per germline, CDR1 SEHNR and CDR2 FQNEAQ (reference sequence). Unmatched junction bases numbered 13, after V lost 2 bases and J lost 2 bases. The CDR3 runs to 19 residues.

This clone is categorized as medium-sized. The rearrangement uses TRBV7-9 and TRBJ1-1; 9 nucleotides match TRBD1. Trimming at V came to 0 bases and at J to 1 base, leaving 0 bases not matched to a gene. Germline CDR1 SEHNR, CDR2 FQNEAQ (reference sequence). The CDR3 is made up of 15 amino acids. The CDR3: CASSLAGQGNTEAFF. The CDR3 DNA reads TGTGCCAGCAGCTTAGCGGGACAGGGGAACACTGAAGCTTTCTTT. Together with reference TRBV7-9 and TRBJ1-1, the CDR3 gives the full variable domain: DTGVSQNPRHKITKRGQNVTFRCDPISEHNRLYWYRQTLGQGPEFLTYFQNEAQLEKSRLLSDRFSAERPKGSFSTLEIQRTEQGDSAMYLCASSLAGQGNTEAFFGQGTRLTVV.

This clone showed up many times. The chain carries TRBV5-4 and TRBJ2-3; D gene unclear. The CDR3 consists of 12 residues. Germline loops: CDR1 SGHNT, CDR2 YYREEE (reference sequence). Deletions cut 4 bases from V and 2 bases from J, with 5 bases between. As DNA, the CDR3 is TGTGCCAGCAGCCAATTCACAGATACGCAGTATTTT. It codes for CASSQFTDTQYF.

This clone was detected many times. The CDR3 sequence: CASRTRDYGELFF. The DNA for the CDR3 is TGTGCCAGCAGAACACGGGACTACGGGGAGCTGTTTTTT. The gene calls are TRBV12-3 or TRBV12-4 and TRBJ2-2; TRBD2 agrees at 7 bases. V shed 6 bases and J 7 bases; nucleotides not matched to a gene: 5. This CDR3 spans 13 amino acids.

This clone was counted at least ten times. The gene calls are TRBV28 and TRBJ2-2, with a weak D call TRBD1 (5 bases). The V gene lost 3 bases and the J gene lost 5 bases, with 13 bases spanning the gap. Germline loops: CDR1 MDHEN, CDR2 SYDVKM. The CDR3 is 15 residues long. Here the CDR3 DNA reads TGTGCCAGCAGTTTTAGCCAGGGTTTGACCGGGGAGCTGTTTTTT. Its protein product is CASSFSQGLTGELFF. Complete variable domain (other parts from reference TRBV28 and TRBJ2-2): DVKVTQSSRYLVKRTGEKVFLECVQDMDHENMFWYRQDPGLGLRLIYFSYDVKMKEKGDIPEGYSVSREKKERFSLILESASTNQTSMYLCASSFSQGLTGELFFGEGSRLTVL.

This clone was observed many times. The rearrangement links TRBV7-6 to TRBJ1-1; weak D call: TRBD1 (6 bases). Trimming cost V 0 bases and J 5 bases, with 13 bases left between them. CDR1 is SGHVS and CDR2 is FNYEAQ in the germline V gene. This CDR3 comprises 15 residues. The CDR3 sequence: CASSLAPQGQTEAFF. CDR3 coding DNA: TGTGCCAGCAGCTTAGCGCCCCAGGGGCAGACTGAAGCTTTCTTT.

This clone was recorded at least ten times. The rearrangement joins TRBV27 to TRBJ2-1, with 11 nucleotides matching TRBD2. With 2 bases clipped from V and 6 bases from J, the junction kept 6 bases outside the gene matches. The germline V gene encodes CDR1 MNHEY and CDR2 SMNVEV (reference sequence). CDR3 length equals 16 residues. In DNA, the CDR3 is TGTGCCAGCAGTTTACCTCTAGCGGGGGGCGTCAATGAGCAGTTCTTC. It translates to CASSLPLAGGVNEQFF.

This clone was counted many times. The rearrangement links TRBV7-3 to TRBJ2-7, with D possibly TRBD1 on 6 matching bases. This CDR3 comprises 14 residues. CDR1 SGHTA and CDR2 FQGTGA come from the germline V gene. The V gene lost 3 bases and the J gene lost 4 bases, with 13 bases spanning the gap. For the CDR3, the DNA is TGTGCCAGCAGCTTTGGACAGACCCCGTACGAGCAGTACTTC. It specifies CASSFGQTPYEQYF.

This clone was seen at least ten times. The chain recombines TRBV6-5 with TRBJ1-2; D perhaps matches TRBD1 (6 bases). V was pared by 6 bases and J by 2 bases, with 16 bases between. The CDR3 totals 15 residues. CDR1 is MNHEY, CDR2 SVGAGI, per germline. This chain's CDR3 is CASRPRQDTNYGYTF. In DNA, the CDR3 is TGTGCCAGCAGACCTCGACAGGATACGAACTATGGCTACACCTTC.

The rearrangement uses TRBV30 and TRBJ1-5; 7 nucleotides line up with TRBD1. Germline V gene lookup returns CDR1 GTSNPN and CDR2 SVGIG (reference sequence). With V trimmed by 0 bases and J by 7 bases, 6 bases remained unmatched. The CDR3 runs 14 residues. The CDR3 reads CAWSVRQGGQPQHF. The CDR3 DNA reads TGTGCCTGGAGTGTACGGCAGGGGGGACAGCCCCAGCATTTT.

This clone is medium-sized. The J gene is TRBJ1-1, the V gene TRBV7-9; no clear D gene. The CDR3 has 14 residues. Trimming shortened V by 5 bases and J by 0 bases, and 10 bases separated the two germline ends. Germline values: CDR1 SEHNR, CDR2 FQNEAQ (reference sequence). CDR3 bases: TGTGCCAGCAGCACCCTAACCGTGAACACTGAAGCTTTCTTT. Protein product: CASSTLTVNTEAFF.

This clone is medium-sized within its sample. The chain uses TRBV10-2 and TRBJ2-1; D perhaps matches TRBD1 (6 bases). CDR1 and CDR2 (germline): WSHSY, SAAADI. The CDR3 contains 15 residues. The V gene lost 2 bases and the J gene lost 3 bases, with 11 bases spanning the gap. In nucleotides, the CDR3 is TGCGCCAGCAGTGAGGCAGGGGAACACTACAATGAGCAGTTCTTC. Its translation: CASSEAGEHYNEQFF.

This chain joins TRBV30 and TRBJ1-6, with TRBD1 matching 7 bases. Germline V gene lookup returns CDR1 GTSNPN and CDR2 SVGIG (reference sequence). The V and J ends lost 7 bases and 14 bases, in that order; junction bases with no gene match: 14. There are 13 residues in the CDR3. The CDR3 region has the DNA TGTGCCTCCTACCCGACAGGGAGAGGAACCCTCCACTTT. Protein sequence: CASYPTGRGTLHF. The complete variable domain, with remaining parts taken from reference TRBV30 and TRBJ1-6, reads SQTIHQWPATLVQPVGSPLSLECTVEGTSNPNLYWYRQAAGRGLQLLFYSVGIGQISSEVPQNLSASRPQDRQFILSSKKLLLSDSGFYLCASYPTGRGTLHFGNGTRLTVT.

This clone was observed many times. The V gene is TRBV5-1, the J gene TRBJ1-1; D is ambiguous. Germline V gene data show CDR1 as SGHRS and CDR2 as YFSETQ. This CDR3 has 17 amino acids. V was trimmed by 4 bases and J by 0 bases, leaving 19 bases between them. The CDR3 nucleotides are TGCGCCAGCAGCCTGGGTCAGTTTACTATTTTGAACACTGAAGCTTTCTTT. Translated, it gives CASSLGQFTILNTEAFF.

This clone is large by share. The rearrangement links TRBV28 to TRBJ2-7; 9 bases line up with TRBD1. Per germline, CDR1 MDHEN and CDR2 SYDVKM. The CDR3 loop spans 14 amino acids. Trimming removed 5 bases from V and 5 bases from J; junction bases left unmatched: 7. As DNA, the CDR3 is TGTGCCAGCAGTCGGGGACAGGGACTCCACGAGCAGTACTTC. It yields the protein CASSRGQGLHEQYF.

This clone was counted only a few times. The chain combines TRBV2 with TRBJ2-7; 7 positions match TRBD2. The CDR3 is 14 amino acids. V gave up 6 bases and J gave up 2 bases; unmatched junction bases: 7. Germline CDR1 reads SNHLY; CDR2 reads FYNNEI. CDR3 loop: CASSLRGLAYEQYF. Written as DNA, the CDR3 is TGTGCCAGCAGCCTCCGTGGACTAGCCTACGAGCAGTACTTC.

This clone occurred many times. This rearrangement joins TRBV18 to TRBJ1-1; perhaps TRBD1 as D (5 bases). The germline V gene encodes CDR1 KGHSH and CDR2 LQKENI. This CDR3 has 13 amino acids. Trimming removed 3 bases at V and 3 bases at J, with 8 bases between. CDR3 sequence (DNA): TGTGCCAGCTCACCGGGGGGGGACACTGAAGCTTTCTTT. Translation gives CASSPGGDTEAFF.

This clone is medium-sized within its sample. The chain links TRBV28 to TRBJ1-4; 7 nucleotides line up with TRBD1. The CDR3 length is 14 residues. V lost 3 bases to trimming and J lost 10 bases; unmatched junction nucleotides: 8. CDR1 is MDHEN, CDR2 SYDVKM, per germline. The CDR3: CASSFGTAWGKLFF. The CDR3 DNA reads TGTGCCAGCAGTTTCGGGACAGCCTGGGGAAAACTGTTTTTT.

This clone was observed at least ten times. The J gene is TRBJ1-2, the V gene TRBV18, with 7 bases fitting TRBD1. Germline loops: CDR1 KGHSH, CDR2 LQKENI. The junction had 2 bases not matched to a gene; V was cut back by 1 base and J by 0 bases. This CDR3 spans 15 amino acids. CDR3 DNA: TGTGCCAGCTCACCACAGGGACAGTCTAACTATGGCTACACCTTC. This codes for CASSPQGQSNYGYTF. The full variable domain, with the rest looked up from reference TRBV18 and TRBJ1-2, is NAGVMQNPRHLVRRRGQEARLRCSPMKGHSHVYWYRQLPEEGLKFMVYLQKENIIDESGMPKERFSAEFPKEGPSILRIQQVVRGDSAAYFCASSPQGQSNYGYTFGSGTRLTVV.

This clone was seen repeatedly, ten times or more. The chain combines TRBV6-1 with TRBJ1-5, with TRBD1 matching over 7 bases. V lost 4 bases, J lost 6 bases, and 9 bases stayed unmatched. The CDR3 spans 15 residues. The germline V gene has CDR1 MNHNS and CDR2 SASEGT. The CDR3 spells CASSGGQVLGQPQHF. CDR3 in DNA: TGTGCCAGCAGTGGCGGACAGGTTCTGGGTCAGCCCCAGCATTTT.

This clone was counted many times. The CDR3: CASSLVAGIEKLFF. In DNA form, the CDR3 reads TGTGCCAGCAGTTTAGTCGCAGGGATCGAAAAACTGTTTTTT. J is TRBJ1-4 and V is TRBV28; D is perhaps TRBD1 (5 bases). Germline CDR1 MDHEN, CDR2 SYDVKM. Between the trimmed V and J ends, which lost 2 bases and 8 bases, there was a span of 12 bases. This CDR3 has 14 amino acids.